What follows is one T cell receptor (beta chain) and its context. Its antigen is not identified. This sample was included in a study of cytomegalovirus exposure and HLA in healthy donors. Study-wide results and caveats: Cytomegalovirus status was reportedly diagnosed by the classifier with high specificity and sensitivity.

Germline lookup yields CDR1 SGHVS and CDR2 FQNEAQ. V shed 8 bases, J shed 0 bases, and the junction held 10 bases outside the gene matches. The CDR3 sequence is 16 residues long. Primers: 60 Vbeta forward and 13 Jbeta reverse. Profiled with immunoSEQ multiplex PCR; TCRdb holds only in-frame clones, not every one. The sample includes around 170,000 clones, roughly 85% of them seen just once. The sample was PBMCs. The chain couples TRBV7-8 to TRBJ2-3; 8 bases line up with TRBD2. The source is a woman aged 40 to 50 in good health and CMV-seronegative. CDR3 bases: TGTGCCAGCTATCGGGGGGGTGCTACTAGCACAGATACGCAGTATTTT. This gives the protein CASYRGGATSTDTQYF. Complete variable domain (other parts from reference TRBV7-8 and TRBJ2-3): GAGVSQSPRYKVAKRGQDVALRCDPISGHVSLFWYQQALGQGPEFLTYFQNEAQLDKSGLPSDRFFAERPEGSVSTLKIQRTQQEDSAVYLCASYRGGATSTDTQYFGPGTRLTVL.